Each of the 27 T cell receptor beta chains below was sequenced from the same sample in a study of cytomegalovirus exposure and HLA in healthy donors listed by TCRdb under 2017. Libraries were built with the immunoSEQ multiplex PCR assay. The multiplex PCR relied on a mix of 60 forward primers for TCR Vbeta segments and 13 reverse primers for TCR Jbeta segments. TCRdb holds this immuneACCESS table with in-frame rearrangements only. Some clones are missing; in checked studies, unresolved V genes explain under half, and the rest has no known cause. The sample table holds some 150,000 clones, of which about two thirds were seen once. The top ten hold roughly 2% of the sample. The sample comprised PBMCs. The receptor set was obtained from a man aged 40-49 years in good health and CMV-seronegative.

The chain employs TRBV27 and TRBJ2-7; maybe TRBD1 (6 bases). V shed 7 bases and J shed 0 bases, with 22 bases lying between them. The CDR3 extends over 17 amino acids. The germline V gene encodes CDR1 MNHEY and CDR2 SMNVEV (reference sequence). CDR3 sequence (DNA): TGTGCCAGCAACCTCAGGGGTAGATCGGTTCCCTCCTACGAGCAGTACTTC. This translates into CASNLRGRSVPSYEQYF.

This chain connects TRBV30 to TRBJ1-1; D is ambiguous. The length of the CDR3 is 14 residues. V lost 2 bases and J lost 0, with 10 bases in between. Germline CDR1 is GTSNPN and CDR2 is SVGIG (reference sequence). CDR3 DNA sequence: TGTGCCTGGAGTCTTGGAGTTATGAACACTGAAGCTTTCTTT. Translation gives CAWSLGVMNTEAFF.

The chain is built from TRBV6-5 and TRBJ1-4; 7 bases align to TRBD1. The germline V gene encodes CDR1 MNHEY and CDR2 SVGAGI. Trimming at V came to 6 bases and at J to 7 bases, leaving 5 bases not matched to a gene. CDR3 size: 13 residues. The CDR3 loop is CASRETGIEKLFF. DNA for the CDR3: TGTGCCAGCAGAGAGACAGGGATTGAAAAACTGTTTTTT.

The CDR3 protein is CASSDSRQGSYNEQFF. The CDR3, as DNA: TGTGCCAGCAGTGACTCGAGACAGGGCTCCTACAATGAGCAGTTCTTC. This rearrangement joins TRBV6-4 to TRBJ2-1; 7 nucleotides agree with TRBD1. Unmatched junction bases numbered 2, after V lost 0 bases and J lost 0 bases. CDR3 length equals 16 residues. Germline V gene sequence: CDR1 MRHNA, CDR2 SNTAGT.

The chain's CDR3 is CASSLESRGTEAFF. CDR3 DNA: TGTGCCAGCAGTCTCGAAAGCAGGGGCACTGAAGCTTTCTTT. The chain is built from TRBV6-1 and TRBJ1-1, with a tentative D call TRBD1 (6 bases). The CDR3 is 14 residues long. Germline CDR1 and CDR2: MNHNS and SASEGT. Trimming stripped 5 bases from V and 4 bases from J, with 14 bases between.

This clone showed up just once. This sequence joins TRBV30 and TRBJ2-3; D is ambiguous. The CDR3 contains 11 residues. Deletions cut 0 bases from V and 6 bases from J, with 4 bases between. CDR1 GTSNPN and CDR2 SVGIG come from the germline V gene (reference sequence). CDR3 in amino acids: CAWSVRDTQYF. In nucleotides, the CDR3 is TGTGCCTGGAGTGTCCGGGATACGCAGTATTTT.

This clone was picked up a small number of times. The chain carries TRBV2 and TRBJ1-5; D is unclear. Germline-derived CDR1 and CDR2 are SNHLY and FYNNEI. The CDR3 is made up of 15 amino acids. Trimming left V 0 bases short and J 2 bases short, with 8 bases between. The CDR3 loop is CASSEAHSGNQPQHF. The CDR3 region has the DNA TGTGCCAGCAGTGAAGCGCACAGTGGCAATCAGCCCCAGCATTTT.

This clone was picked up a small number of times. The genes are TRBV27 and TRBJ1-2; 7 bases match TRBD1. V lost 2 bases, J lost 1 base, and 1 base stayed unmatched. The CDR3 is made up of 14 amino acids. The germline gives CDR1 MNHEY, CDR2 SMNVEV (reference sequence). This CDR3 reads CASSLQGGNYGYTF. The CDR3 nucleotides are TGTGCCAGCAGTTTACAGGGGGGTAACTATGGCTACACCTTC.

The chain carries TRBV7-9 and TRBJ2-5, with TRBD2 identical over 10 bases. Trimming at V came to 2 bases and at J to 4 bases, leaving 10 bases not matched to a gene. This CDR3 is 17 amino acids long. Germline CDR1 reads SEHNR; CDR2 reads FQNEAQ (reference sequence). This CDR3 reads CASSLRSSGRSRETQYF. In DNA, the CDR3 is TGTGCCAGCAGCTTAAGATCTAGCGGGAGAAGTCGAGAGACCCAGTACTTC.

There are a few counts of this clone. The chain recombines TRBV5-1 with TRBJ2-3; 8 bases fit TRBD2. Per germline, CDR1 SGHRS and CDR2 YFSETQ. There are 14 residues in the CDR3. J was trimmed by 6 bases and V by 3 bases; bases with no gene match: 6. This CDR3 reads CASSSGPGGDTQYF. CDR3 nucleotides: TGCGCCAGCAGCTCTGGGCCGGGAGGGGATACGCAGTATTTT.

Note on this clone: An end of the junction differs from the germline gene, which may be a read error. The chain uses TRBV19 and TRBJ1-5; D remains unclear. Germline V gene lookup returns CDR1 LNHDA and CDR2 SQIVND (reference sequence). This CDR3 has 12 amino acids. The CDR3 reads CAGGDSNQPQNF. The CDR3 DNA reads TGTGCCGGAGGAGATAGCAATCAGCCCCAGAATTTT. Full variable domain (rest looked up from reference TRBV19 and TRBJ1-5): DGGITQSPKYLFRKEGQNVTLSCEQNLNHDAMYWYRQDPGQGLRLIYYSQIVNDFQKGDIAEGYSVSREKKESFPLTVTSAQKNPTAFYLCAGGDSNQPQNFGDGTRLSIL.

The chain has TRBV6-6 and TRBJ1-5; 7 bases align to TRBD1. V dropped 2 bases and J dropped 4; count of bases not matched to a gene: 2. Germline loops: CDR1 MNHNY, CDR2 SVGAGI (reference sequence). The CDR3 has 14 residues. CDR3 sequence (DNA): TGTGCCAGCAGTTACCCAGGGGGTAATCAGCCCCAGCATTTT. Translation: CASSYPGGNQPQHF.

The rearrangement uses TRBV5-1 and TRBJ1-1; D may be TRBD1 (6 bases). Germline V gene sequence: CDR1 SGHRS, CDR2 YFSETQ. With 9 bases removed from V and 0 bases from J, the gap between germline ends came to 30 bases. The length of the CDR3 is 19 residues. CDR3 DNA sequence: TGCGCCAACCCTTCGCAAACTTGGGACATACGGACGATGAACACTGAAGCTTTCTTT. It codes for CANPSQTWDIRTMNTEAFF.

The chain combines TRBV11-3 with TRBJ1-6, with a tentative D call TRBD1 (5 bases). The CDR3 covers 13 residues. Germline V gene sequence: CDR1 SGHNT, CDR2 YENEEA. The V end was cut by 2 bases, the J end by 10 bases, with 9 bases between. CDR3 region: CASSLMKGSPLHF. The CDR3 DNA sequence: TGTGCCAGCAGCTTAATGAAGGGGTCACCCCTCCACTTT.

This clone has only a few counts. The V gene is TRBV6-1, the J gene TRBJ1-2; D may be TRBD1 (5 bases). V was cut by 2 bases and J by 6 bases, with 10 bases left in between. The CDR3 is 13 residues long. CDR1 and CDR2 (germline): MNHNS, SASEGT. This chain's CDR3 is CASSERPGNGYTF. The CDR3 nucleotides read TGTGCCAGCAGTGAAAGGCCAGGGAATGGCTACACCTTC.

The chain uses TRBV6-5 and TRBJ1-1; D remains ambiguous. The CDR3 is 14 residues long. With 7 bases removed from V and 1 base from J, the gap between germline ends came to 13 bases. Per the germline V gene, CDR1 is MNHEY and CDR2 is SVGAGI. The CDR3 spells CASKVSAPNTEAFF. DNA of the CDR3: TGTGCCAGCAAGGTATCAGCGCCGAACACTGAAGCTTTCTTT.

The rearrangement joins TRBV27 to TRBJ2-7, with 7 bases matching TRBD1. The ends lost 2 bases at V and 6 bases at J; junction bases unmatched: 10. This CDR3 is 15 amino acids long. The germline V gene encodes CDR1 MNHEY and CDR2 SMNVEV (reference sequence). CDR3 amino acids: CASSLVKAPGGEQYF. The CDR3 DNA sequence: TGTGCCAGCAGTTTAGTTAAGGCGCCAGGGGGCGAGCAGTACTTC.

The J gene is TRBJ2-7, the V gene TRBV11-3; weak D call: TRBD2 (6 bases). Germline V gene data show CDR1 as SGHNT and CDR2 as YENEEA. The CDR3 is made up of 14 amino acids. Trimming pared 5 bases from V and 0 bases from J, leaving 11 bases between. CDR3 sequence (DNA): TGTGCCAGCAGCCCTGGGAGGAGCTCCTACGAGCAGTACTTC. As protein: CASSPGRSSYEQYF. The entire variable domain, with the rest obtained from reference TRBV11-3 and TRBJ2-7, is as follows: EAGVVQSPRYKIIEKKQPVAFWCNPISGHNTLYWYLQNLGQGPELLIRYENEEAVDDSQLPKDRFSAERLKGVDSTLKIQPAELGDSAVYLCASSPGRSSYEQYFGPGTRLTVT.

This clone was seen once. The V and J genes are TRBV6-5 and TRBJ1-5; 7 bases align to TRBD1. V lost 2 bases to trimming and J lost 7 bases; unmatched junction nucleotides: 5. The length of the CDR3 is 14 residues. CDR1 is MNHEY, CDR2 SVGAGI, per germline. The CDR3 loop reads CASSYRPGGQPQHF. In DNA form, the CDR3 reads TGTGCCAGCAGTTACCGGCCAGGGGGGCAGCCCCAGCATTTT.

V usage is TRBV5-4 and J usage is TRBJ2-7, with unresolved D. The CDR3 is 12 residues long. Looked up from germline, CDR1 is SGHNT and CDR2 is YYREEE (reference sequence). V was shortened by 4 bases and J by 3 bases, with 8 bases between the two germline ends. The chain's CDR3 is CASSLEDYEQYF. The DNA for the CDR3 is TGTGCCAGCAGCCTAGAAGACTACGAGCAGTACTTC.

This chain joins TRBV5-1 and TRBJ2-7, with 9 bases identical to TRBD1. The CDR3 is 14 residues long. The V and J ends lost 4 bases and 4 bases, in that order; junction bases with no gene match: 6. Per the germline V gene, CDR1 is SGHRS and CDR2 is YFSETQ. CDR3 sequence: CASSEQGARYEQYF. In nucleotides, the CDR3 is TGCGCCAGCAGCGAACAGGGGGCGCGTTACGAGCAGTACTTC. Full variable domain (missing parts from reference TRBV5-1 and TRBJ2-7): KAGVTQTPRYLIKTRGQQVTLSCSPISGHRSVSWYQQTPGQGLQFLFEYFSETQRNKGNFPGRFSGRQFSNSRSEMNVSTLELGDSALYLCASSEQGARYEQYFGPGTRLTVT.

The chain links TRBV6-1 to TRBJ2-7, with 7 bases fitting TRBD1. Germline assignment: CDR1 MNHNS and CDR2 SASEGT. J lost 2 bases, V lost 10 bases, and 5 bases had no gene match. CDR3 length: 12 amino acids. CDR3 nucleotides: TGTGCCACCAAGACAGGGACCTACGAGCAGTACTTC. Its translation is CATKTGTYEQYF.

Regarding this clone: Other nucleotide sequences from this sample produce the same CDR3. This chain uses TRBV5-6 with TRBJ1-2; 7 bases are shared with TRBD1. The CDR3 is 12 amino acids. V shed 2 bases, J shed 5 bases, and the junction held 0 bases outside the gene matches. The germline gives CDR1 SGHDT, CDR2 YYEEEE. CDR3 coding DNA: TGTGCCAGCAGCTTACAGGGGTATGGCTACACCTTC. Translation gives CASSLQGYGYTF.

This clone was recorded only once. V usage is TRBV7-2 and J usage is TRBJ2-5, with D perhaps matching TRBD2 (6 bases). Trimming removed 5 bases at V and 5 bases at J, with 15 bases between. The CDR3 has 14 residues. Per the germline V gene, CDR1 is SGHTA and CDR2 is FQGNSA. This chain's CDR3 is CASSPNGSGETQYF. For the CDR3, the DNA is TGTGCCAGCAGCCCGAACGGGAGCGGGGAGACCCAGTACTTC.

This clone has only a few counts. V usage is TRBV7-9 and J usage is TRBJ2-2; 10 positions agree with TRBD2. Losses at the gene ends were 2 bases for V and 7 bases for J; bases not matched to a gene: 7. The CDR3 has 16 amino acids. Germline assignment: CDR1 SEHNR and CDR2 FQNEAQ (reference sequence). The CDR3 DNA follows: TGTGCCAGCAGCTTAACGGTAGCGGGAGGTCACGGGGAGCTGTTTTTT. Its protein product is CASSLTVAGGHGELFF.

This clone was detected a few times. The V gene is TRBV6-1, the J gene TRBJ2-1; 9 bases align to TRBD2. Germline lookup yields CDR1 MNHNS and CDR2 SASEGT. The CDR3 loop spans 16 amino acids. Trimming at V came to 0 bases and at J to 0 bases, leaving 0 bases not matched to a gene. For the CDR3, the DNA is TGTGCCAGCAGTGAAGCTAGCGGGGGCTCCTACAATGAGCAGTTCTTC. Protein sequence: CASSEASGGSYNEQFF.

Only one count was recorded for this clone. V and J are TRBV7-2 and TRBJ2-5, with TRBD1 identical over 7 bases. Germline CDR1 SGHTA, CDR2 FQGNSA. CDR3 length: 14 residues. V dropped 5 bases and J dropped 5; count of bases not matched to a gene: 8. The CDR3 reads CASSPTGMEETQYF. In nucleotides, the CDR3 is TGTGCCAGCAGCCCGACAGGGATGGAGGAGACCCAGTACTTC.